The T cell receptor beta chain under discussion was sequenced for a study of shared clonotypes between healthy human individuals. This CDR3 comprises 16 residues. V lost 1 base and J lost 2; bases outside the gene matches: 3. The V gene's germline CDR1 is SGHVS and CDR2 FQNEAQ. Generated by immunoSEQ multiplex PCR, the TCRdb table keeps only in-frame clones and is missing some. Of nearly 2 million clones listed, just under 95% are singletons. Naive CD8 cells lacked CD45RO and underwent positive selection for CCR7, leaving out terminally differentiated effector memory CD45RA+ cells. The chain employs TRBV7-8 and TRBJ2-1, with 9 nucleotides matching TRBD2. This TCR was sampled from a man younger than 30 in good health. The sequencing input was naive CD8+ T cells sorted from blood. DNA for the CDR3: TGTGCCAGCAGCTTAGAGGGACTAGCTCCCTACAATGAGCAGTTCTTC. Translated, it gives CASSLEGLAPYNEQFF.